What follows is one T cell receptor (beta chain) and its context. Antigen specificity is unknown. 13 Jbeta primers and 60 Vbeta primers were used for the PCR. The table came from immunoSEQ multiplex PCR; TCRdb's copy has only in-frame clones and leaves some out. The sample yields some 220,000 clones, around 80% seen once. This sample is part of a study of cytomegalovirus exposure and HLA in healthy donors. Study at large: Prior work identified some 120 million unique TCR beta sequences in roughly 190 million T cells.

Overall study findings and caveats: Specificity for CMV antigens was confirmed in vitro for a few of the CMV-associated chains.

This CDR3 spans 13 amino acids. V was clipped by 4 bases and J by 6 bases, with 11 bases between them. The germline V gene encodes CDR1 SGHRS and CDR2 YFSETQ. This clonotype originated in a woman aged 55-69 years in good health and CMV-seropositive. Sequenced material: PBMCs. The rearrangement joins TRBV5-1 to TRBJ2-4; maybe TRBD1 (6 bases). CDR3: CASSPDRPNIQYF. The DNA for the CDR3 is TGCGCCAGCAGCCCCGACAGGCCAAACATTCAGTACTTC.